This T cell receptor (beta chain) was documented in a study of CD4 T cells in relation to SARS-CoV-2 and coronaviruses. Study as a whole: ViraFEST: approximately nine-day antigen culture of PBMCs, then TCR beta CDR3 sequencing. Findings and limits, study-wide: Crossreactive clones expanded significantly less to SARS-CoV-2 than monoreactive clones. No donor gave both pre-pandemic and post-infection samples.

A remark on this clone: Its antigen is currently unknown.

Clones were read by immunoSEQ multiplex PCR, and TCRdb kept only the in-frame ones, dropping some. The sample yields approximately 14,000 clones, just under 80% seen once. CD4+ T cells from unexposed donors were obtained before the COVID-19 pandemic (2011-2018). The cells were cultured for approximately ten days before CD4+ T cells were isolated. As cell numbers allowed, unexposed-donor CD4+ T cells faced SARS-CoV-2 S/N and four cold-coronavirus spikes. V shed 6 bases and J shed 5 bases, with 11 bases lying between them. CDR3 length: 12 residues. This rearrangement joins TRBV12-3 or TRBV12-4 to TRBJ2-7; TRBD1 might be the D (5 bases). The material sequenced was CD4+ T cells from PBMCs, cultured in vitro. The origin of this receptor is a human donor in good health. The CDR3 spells CASRQDVHEQYF. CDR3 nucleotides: TGTGCCAGCAGACAGGACGTCCACGAGCAGTACTTC.